Below are 3 T cell receptor beta chains sequenced from a single sample in a study of T cell responses to AZD1222 COVID-19 vaccine. Data came from immunoSEQ multiplex PCR; TCRdb stores just in-frame clones and leaves some out. The top ten hold 20% of the sample, which has more than 100,000 clones, around 90% seen once. The sample was peripheral blood, taken on day 0 of AZD1222 vaccination. These receptors were taken from an adult in good health.

The chain couples TRBV2 to TRBJ2-2; D perhaps matches TRBD1 (5 bases). Germline V gene sequence: CDR1 SNHLY, CDR2 FYNNEI. The CDR3 covers 14 residues. V was trimmed by 1 base and J by 7 bases, leaving 10 bases between them. CDR3 protein: CASSEVQGVGELFF. The CDR3 nucleotides are TGTGCCAGCAGTGAAGTGCAGGGTGTCGGGGAGCTGTTTTTT.

The chain couples TRBV5-5 to TRBJ1-2; 7 nucleotides agree with TRBD1. The CDR3 has 13 amino acids. CDR1 is SGHKS and CDR2 is YYEKEE in the germline V gene (reference sequence). V was clipped by 5 bases and J by 4 bases; unmatched bases: 5. The CDR3 protein is CASSPDRVYGYTF. The CDR3 DNA is TGTGCCAGCAGTCCTGACAGGGTCTATGGCTACACCTTC.

This chain joins TRBV11-2 and TRBJ2-7; the D is unclear. The germline V gene encodes CDR1 SGHAT and CDR2 FQNNGV. Deletions cut 3 bases from V and 2 bases from J, with 11 bases between. The CDR3 runs 14 residues. The CDR3 nucleotides read TGTGCCAGCAGCTTGGACGAGGACGCCTACGAGCAGTACTTC. Translated: CASSLDEDAYEQYF.